Presented here are 10 T cell receptor beta chains from one specimen sequenced in a study of technical replicates of blood from a few donors. Profiled with immunoSEQ multiplex PCR; TCRdb holds only in-frame clones, not every one. This sample has about 63,000 clones, with around 90% found just once. Sequenced sample: PBMCs. The source of these receptors is a human donor in good health. Some clones in this sample may be carry-over from other donors' samples.

The CDR3 DNA reads TGTGCCAGCAGGATGGGACAGCGGAACACTGAAGCTTTCTTT. Encoded protein: CASRMGQRNTEAFF. The V gene is TRBV5-4, the J gene TRBJ1-1; TRBD1 aligns across 7 bases. Germline trimming cut 5 bases from V and 1 base from J; bases unmatched to any gene: 5. Germline V gene lookup returns CDR1 SGHNT and CDR2 YYREEE (reference sequence). The CDR3 runs to 14 residues.

The gene calls are TRBV11-2 and TRBJ2-7; D ambiguous. Trimming removed 6 bases at V and 1 base at J, with 7 bases between. CDR3 size: 12 residues. Germline V gene sequence: CDR1 SGHAT, CDR2 FQNNGV. The CDR3 DNA sequence: TGTGCCAGCAGATGGCGGTCCTACGAGCAGTACTTC. Protein: CASRWRSYEQYF.

J is TRBJ2-3 and V is TRBV27; the D gene is possibly TRBD2 (7 bases). V lost 3 bases to trimming and J lost 3 bases, with 13 bases between them. The CDR3 loop spans 15 amino acids. The germline CDR1 and CDR2 sequences are MNHEY and SMNVEV (reference sequence). The CDR3 sequence: CASSFRGAWTDTQYF. CDR3 sequence (DNA): TGTGCCAGCAGTTTCCGGGGGGCCTGGACAGATACGCAGTATTTT.

This clone was counted a single time. The CDR3 nucleotides read TGTGCCAGCAACCGACAGGCCCCCTACAATGAGCAGTTCTTC. Its translation is CASNRQAPYNEQFF. The V gene is TRBV21-1, the J gene TRBJ2-1; the table's D call, TRBD1, was not checked against the DNA. TRBV21-1 corresponds to a pseudogene. The CDR3 covers 14 residues.

With regard to this clone: The junction differs from germline at one of its ends, possibly a read error. V and J are TRBV6-5 and TRBJ1-2, with 7 nucleotides matching TRBD1. The length of the CDR3 is 14 residues. Germline V gene lookup returns CDR1 MNHEY and CDR2 SVGAGI. DNA of the CDR3: TGTGCCAGCAGTACCCTGACAGGGAGCTATGACTACACCTTC. Residues: CASSTLTGSYDYTF.

The rearrangement joins TRBV14 to TRBJ2-1, with 9 nucleotides matching TRBD1. CDR1 and CDR2 (germline): SGHDN, FVKESK. This CDR3 region has 15 residues. The trim removed 1 base at V and 8 bases at J, leaving 6 bases unmatched. The CDR3 here is CASSQAGQGKDEQFF. CDR3 DNA: TGTGCCAGCAGCCAAGCGGGACAGGGTAAGGATGAGCAGTTCTTC.

V usage is TRBV7-3 and J usage is TRBJ1-2, with D possibly being TRBD1 (5 bases). The CDR3 spans 15 residues. V was shortened by 2 bases and J by 9 bases, with 19 bases between the two germline ends. Germline V CDR1 and CDR2: SGHTA, FQGTGA. For the CDR3, the DNA is TGTGCCAGCAGCTTATCGGGGGAAATGCAAGGAAGCTACACCTTC. As protein: CASSLSGEMQGSYTF. The variable domain in full, completed from reference TRBV7-3 and TRBJ1-2, reads GAGVSQTPSNKVTEKGKYVELRCDPISGHTALYWYRQSLGQGPEFLIYFQGTGAADDSGLPNDRFFAVRPEGSVSTLKIQRTERGDSAVYLCASSLSGEMQGSYTFGSGTRLTVV.

The chain combines TRBV7-9 with TRBJ1-5; no reliable D call. This CDR3 has 12 residues. From germline, CDR1 is SEHNR and CDR2 FQNEAQ (reference sequence). V lost 2 bases and J lost 6, with 5 bases in between. DNA for the CDR3: TGTGCCAGCAGCTTAACAAGTCAGCCCCAGCATTTT. As protein: CASSLTSQPQHF.

This chain joins TRBV5-1 and TRBJ2-7; D remains ambiguous. The V and J ends lost 4 bases and 4 bases respectively, with 9 bases between them. CDR3 length equals 12 residues. The germline V gene has CDR1 SGHRS and CDR2 YFSETQ. Written as DNA, the CDR3 is TGCGCCAGCAGCGTTGACTGGTACGAGCAGTACTTC. This translates into CASSVDWYEQYF.

The chain recombines TRBV18 with TRBJ1-1, with 9 bases matching TRBD1. The V and J ends lost 6 bases and 3 bases, in that order; junction bases with no gene match: 5. The CDR3 spans 14 residues. From germline, CDR1 is KGHSH and CDR2 LQKENI. The CDR3, as DNA: TGTGCCAGCTCTCGGGGACAGGGAGACACTGAAGCTTTCTTT. This gives the protein CASSRGQGDTEAFF.